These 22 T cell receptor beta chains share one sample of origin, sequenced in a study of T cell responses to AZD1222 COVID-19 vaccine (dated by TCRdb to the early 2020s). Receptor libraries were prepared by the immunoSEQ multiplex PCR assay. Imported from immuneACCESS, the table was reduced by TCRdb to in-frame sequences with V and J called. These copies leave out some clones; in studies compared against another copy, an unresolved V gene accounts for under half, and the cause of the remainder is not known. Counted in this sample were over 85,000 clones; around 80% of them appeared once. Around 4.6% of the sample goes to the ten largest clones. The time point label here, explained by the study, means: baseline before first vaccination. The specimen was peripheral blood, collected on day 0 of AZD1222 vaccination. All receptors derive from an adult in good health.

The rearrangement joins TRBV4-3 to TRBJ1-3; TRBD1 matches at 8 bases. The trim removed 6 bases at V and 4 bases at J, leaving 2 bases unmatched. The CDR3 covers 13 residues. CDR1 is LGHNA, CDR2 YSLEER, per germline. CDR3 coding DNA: TGCGCCAGCAGTGGACAGGGCGGAAACACCATATATTTT. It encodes CASSGQGGNTIYF.

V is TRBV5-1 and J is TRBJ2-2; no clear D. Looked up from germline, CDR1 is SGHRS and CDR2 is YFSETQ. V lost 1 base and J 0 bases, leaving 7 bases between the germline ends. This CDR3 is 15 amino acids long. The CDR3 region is CASSLSQTNTGELFF. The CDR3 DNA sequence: TGCGCCAGCAGCTTGAGCCAGACGAACACCGGGGAGCTGTTTTTT.

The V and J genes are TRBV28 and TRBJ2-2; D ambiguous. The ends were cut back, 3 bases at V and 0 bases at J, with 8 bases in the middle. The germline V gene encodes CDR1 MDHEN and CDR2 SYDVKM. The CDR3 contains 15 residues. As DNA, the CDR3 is TGTGCCAGCAGTTTGGCCGGGTCGAACACCGGGGAGCTGTTTTTT. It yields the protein CASSLAGSNTGELFF. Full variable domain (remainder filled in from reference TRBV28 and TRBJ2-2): DVKVTQSSRYLVKRTGEKVFLECVQDMDHENMFWYRQDPGLGLRLIYFSYDVKMKEKGDIPEGYSVSREKKERFSLILESASTNQTSMYLCASSLAGSNTGELFFGEGSRLTVL.

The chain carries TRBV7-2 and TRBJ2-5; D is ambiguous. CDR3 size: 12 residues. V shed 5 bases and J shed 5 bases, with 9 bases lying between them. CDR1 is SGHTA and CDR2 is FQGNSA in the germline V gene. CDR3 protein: CASSPKPETQYF. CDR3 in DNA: TGTGCCAGCAGCCCCAAACCCGAGACCCAGTACTTC.

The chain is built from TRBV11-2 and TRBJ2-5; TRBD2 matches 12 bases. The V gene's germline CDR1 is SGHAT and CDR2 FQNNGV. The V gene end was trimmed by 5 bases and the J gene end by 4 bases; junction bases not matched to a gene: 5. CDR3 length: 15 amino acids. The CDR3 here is CASSKRLAGAETQYF. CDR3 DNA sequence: TGTGCCAGCAGCAAACGACTAGCGGGAGCAGAGACCCAGTACTTC.

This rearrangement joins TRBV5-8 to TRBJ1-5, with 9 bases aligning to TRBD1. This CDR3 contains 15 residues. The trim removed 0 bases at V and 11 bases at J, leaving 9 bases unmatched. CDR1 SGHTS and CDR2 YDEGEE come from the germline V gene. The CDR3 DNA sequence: TGTGCCAGCAGCTTGGCAGGCACAGGGGGCCGGACCCAGCATTTT. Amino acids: CASSLAGTGGRTQHF.

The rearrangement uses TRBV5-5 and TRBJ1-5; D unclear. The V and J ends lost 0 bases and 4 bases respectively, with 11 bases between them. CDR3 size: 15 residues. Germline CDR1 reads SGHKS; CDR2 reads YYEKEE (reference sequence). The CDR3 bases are TGTGCCAGCAGCTTGGAGGCAGTCGCGAATCAGCCCCAGCATTTT. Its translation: CASSLEAVANQPQHF. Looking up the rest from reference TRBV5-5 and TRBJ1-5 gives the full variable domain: DAGVTQSPTHLIKTRGQQVTLRCSPISGHKSVSWYQQVLGQGPQFIFQYYEKEERGRGNFPDRFSARQFPNYSSELNVNALLLGDSALYLCASSLEAVANQPQHFGDGTRLSIL.

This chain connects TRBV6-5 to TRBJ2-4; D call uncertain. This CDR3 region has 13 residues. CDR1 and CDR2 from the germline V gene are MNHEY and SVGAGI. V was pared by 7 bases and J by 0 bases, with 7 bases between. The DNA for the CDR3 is TGTGCCAGCATGGAGATAGCCAAAAACATTCAGTACTTC. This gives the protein CASMEIAKNIQYF.

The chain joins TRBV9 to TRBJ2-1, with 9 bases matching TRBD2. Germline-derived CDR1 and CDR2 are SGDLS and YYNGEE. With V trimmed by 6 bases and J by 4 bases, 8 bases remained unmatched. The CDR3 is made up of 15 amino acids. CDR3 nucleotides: TGTGCCAGCACGGGGATAGCGGGGGCTTACAATGAGCAGTTCTTC. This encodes CASTGIAGAYNEQFF.

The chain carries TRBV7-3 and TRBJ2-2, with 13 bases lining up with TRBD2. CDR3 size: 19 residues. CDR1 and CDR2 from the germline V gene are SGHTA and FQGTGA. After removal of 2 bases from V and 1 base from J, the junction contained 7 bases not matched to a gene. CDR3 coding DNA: TGTGCCAGCAGCTTACGGGAGACTAGCGGGGGGATGAACACCGGGGAGCTGTTTTTT. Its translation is CASSLRETSGGMNTGELFF.

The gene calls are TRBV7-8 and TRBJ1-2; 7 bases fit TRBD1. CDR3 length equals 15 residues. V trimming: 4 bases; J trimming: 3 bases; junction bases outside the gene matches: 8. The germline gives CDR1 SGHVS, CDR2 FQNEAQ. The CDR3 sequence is CASSSPGTADYGYTF. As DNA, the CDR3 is TGTGCCAGCAGCTCGCCTGGGACAGCAGACTATGGCTACACCTTC.

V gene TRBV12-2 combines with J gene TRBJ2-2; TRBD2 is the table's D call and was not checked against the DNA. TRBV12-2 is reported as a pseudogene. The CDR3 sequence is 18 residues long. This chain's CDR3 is CASRLGGTSGLGGGELFF. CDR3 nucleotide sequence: TGTGCAAGTCGCTTAGGAGGGACTAGCGGTCTCGGGGGCGGGGAGCTGTTTTTT.

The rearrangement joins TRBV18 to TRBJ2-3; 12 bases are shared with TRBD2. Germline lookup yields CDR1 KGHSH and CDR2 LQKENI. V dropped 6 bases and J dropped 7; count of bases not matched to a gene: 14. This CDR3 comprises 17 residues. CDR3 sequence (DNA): TGTGCCAGCTCCACAGAACGTCTAGCGGGGGGGCCGAATACGCAGTATTTT. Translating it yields CASSTERLAGGPNTQYF.

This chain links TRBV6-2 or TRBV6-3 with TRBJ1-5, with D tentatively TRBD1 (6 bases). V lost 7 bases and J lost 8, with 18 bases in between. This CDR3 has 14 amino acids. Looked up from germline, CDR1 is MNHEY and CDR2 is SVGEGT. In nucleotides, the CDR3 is TGTGCCAGCACCCCGACGTCCAGGGGCGAGCCCCAGCATTTT. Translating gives CASTPTSRGEPQHF.

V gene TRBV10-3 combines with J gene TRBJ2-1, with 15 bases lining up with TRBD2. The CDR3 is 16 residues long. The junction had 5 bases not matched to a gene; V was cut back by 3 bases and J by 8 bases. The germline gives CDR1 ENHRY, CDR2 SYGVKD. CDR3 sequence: CAISDRTSGGGDEQFF. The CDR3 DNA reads TGTGCCATCAGTGACCGGACTAGCGGGGGGGGCGATGAGCAGTTCTTC.

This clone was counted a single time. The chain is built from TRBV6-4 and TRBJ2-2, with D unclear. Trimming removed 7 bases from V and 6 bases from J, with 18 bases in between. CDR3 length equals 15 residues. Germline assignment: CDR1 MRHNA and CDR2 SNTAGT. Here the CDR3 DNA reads TGTGCCAGCAAAAGTGAAGCCAGTACCCCCGGGGAGCTGTTTTTT. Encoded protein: CASKSEASTPGELFF.

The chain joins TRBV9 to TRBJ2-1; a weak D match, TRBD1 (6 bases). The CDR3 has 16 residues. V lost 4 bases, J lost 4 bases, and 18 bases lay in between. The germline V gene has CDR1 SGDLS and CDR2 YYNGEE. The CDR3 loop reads CASSPYHRRGYNEQFF. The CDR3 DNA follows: TGTGCCAGCAGCCCATACCACCGCAGGGGATACAATGAGCAGTTCTTC.

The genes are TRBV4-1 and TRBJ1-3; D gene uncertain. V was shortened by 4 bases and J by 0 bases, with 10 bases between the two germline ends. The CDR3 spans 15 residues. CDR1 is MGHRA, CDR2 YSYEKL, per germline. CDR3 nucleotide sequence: TGCGCCAGCAGCCGGCAGGCCAGCTCTGGAAACACCATATATTTT. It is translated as CASSRQASSGNTIYF.

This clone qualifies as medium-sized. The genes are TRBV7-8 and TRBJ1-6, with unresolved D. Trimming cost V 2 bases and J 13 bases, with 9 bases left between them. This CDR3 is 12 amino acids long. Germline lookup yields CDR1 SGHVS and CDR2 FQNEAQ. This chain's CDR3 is CASSLTNRPLHF. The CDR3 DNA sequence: TGTGCCAGCAGCTTAACCAATCGGCCCCTCCACTTT.

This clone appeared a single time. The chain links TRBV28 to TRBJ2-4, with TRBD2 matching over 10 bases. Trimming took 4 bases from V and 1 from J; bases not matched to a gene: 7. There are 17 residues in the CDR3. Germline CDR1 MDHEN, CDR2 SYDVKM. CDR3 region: CASSSLAGDAAKNIQYF. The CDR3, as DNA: TGTGCCAGCAGTTCTCTAGCGGGAGATGCGGCCAAAAACATTCAGTACTTC.

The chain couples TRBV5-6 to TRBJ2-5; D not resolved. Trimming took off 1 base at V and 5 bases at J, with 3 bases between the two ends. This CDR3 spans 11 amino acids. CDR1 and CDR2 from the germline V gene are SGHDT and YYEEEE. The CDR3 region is CASSLTETQYF. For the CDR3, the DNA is TGTGCCAGCAGCTTGACGGAGACCCAGTACTTC.

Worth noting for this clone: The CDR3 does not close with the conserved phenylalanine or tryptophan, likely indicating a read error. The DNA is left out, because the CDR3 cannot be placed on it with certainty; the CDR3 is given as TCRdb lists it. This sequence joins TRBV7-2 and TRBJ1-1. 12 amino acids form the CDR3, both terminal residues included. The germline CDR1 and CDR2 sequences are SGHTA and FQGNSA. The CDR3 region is CASSSTTGVLAL.